Sample share makes the clone carrying this T cell receptor beta chain medium-sized. This sample was included in a study of tumor-infiltrating lymphocytes in oesophageal squamous cell carcinoma. TCRdb re-called the PCR reads through MiXCR, storing one row per CDR3 protein. Of 3,500 or so distinct CDR3 sequences listed, around 15% are singletons. The V gene end was trimmed by 6 bases and the J gene end by 0 bases; junction bases not matched to a gene: 11. The CDR3 covers 18 residues. J is TRBJ2-3 and V is TRBV12-3 or TRBV12-4, with TRBD2 matching 11 bases. The sequence was obtained from a male donor with esophageal squamous cell carcinoma. Sample: esophageal tumor tissue. The CDR3 protein is CASSPVELAGGSTDTQYF. CDR3 DNA: TGTGCCAGCAGCCCTGTGGAGCTAGCGGGGGGAAGCACAGATACGCAGTATTTT.